The present T cell receptor (beta chain) was sequenced within a study of T cells expressing NK-cell markers. Study as a whole: Sorted CD3+CD56+NKG2C+, CD3+CD56+NKG2C- and CD3+CD56-NKG2C+ T-cell subsets were beta-chain profiled.

Concerning this clonotype: Its target is not known.

Study-wide findings and caveats: The dominant NKG2C+ clonotypes represented roughly 1.0-7.5% of CD8+ T cells in over 5 donors.

This CDR3 spans 13 amino acids. The germline CDR1 and CDR2 sequences are SQVTM and ANQGSEA. TCRdb re-called the 5' RACE reads, yielding one record per CDR3 amino acid sequence without DNA. The sample has some 150,000 distinct CDR3 sequences. Sequencing was done on a sample of blood T cells: a sorted CD56 or NKG2C T cell subset, CD4+ or CD8+ T cells, or bulk PBMC T cells (not recorded which). This receptor was identified in a man aged 18 to 29 in good health. V is TRBV29-1 and J is TRBJ2-7; without DNA, the TCRdb call of TRBD2 cannot be checked. CDR3 loop: CSVGGQREYEQYF.